This TCR beta chain stems from a study of blood T cell repertoires in COVID-19 (dated by TCRdb to about 2020). Study-level background: Samples from collaborators originated in the United States, Italy and Spain and spanned both the acute and convalescent phases of COVID-19. Nearly every sample came with metadata listing a de-identified subject ID, COVID-19 status, age in years and sex. HLA class I and class II types, where available, came from metadata supplied by the sample provider rather than from assay-based typing. The prospective study material was composed of cDNA or gDNA derived from T cells, B-cell-depleted T cells, or PBMCs. A freely available public database, intended as a resource for researchers studying the immune response to SARS-CoV-2, is where the repertoires were released. Subjects who had been exposed to COVID-19, were actively infected with it, or had recovered from it provided the deeply sampled blood TCRbeta repertoires that made up the dataset. The samples were drawn from two sources: the first 160 participants of the ongoing ImmuneRACE study, and over 950 subjects contributed by 6 global collaborators. The paper's findings and limits, for the study overall: How much clinical and demographic metadata was included differed by source and by participant, and the metadata was provided uncurated.

The collaborating institutions used their own protocols to collect whole blood in K2EDTA tubes. For TCRbeta analysis, collaborators shipped samples as frozen whole blood, isolated PBMCs, or DNA extracted from either of those sample types. TCRbeta CDR3 regions were amplified from genomic DNA using the immunoSEQ Assay, a bias-controlled multiplex PCR. Processing in the source paper ran as follows. The number of nucleated cells in each sample was estimated by amplification of reference gene primers within the assay. To quantify the absolute abundance of each unique TCRbeta CDR3 rearrangement, sequence reads were collapsed and filtered. For each sample, productive Simpson clonality was calculated as the square root of Simpson's diversity index across productive rearrangements. Entries here come from immuneACCESS through TCRdb and include only in-frame sequences with V and J called. Some clones fail to appear in such tables; in the studies checked, an unresolved V gene covers under half of the shortfall, and the cause of the remainder is unknown. The V and J calls and clone size are taken from that table; D and trimming were inferred from the DNA. This sample gives approximately 190,000 clones in total; 80% to 90% of them show up just once. The top ten constitute 20% of the sample.

Concerning this clone itself: The antigen it recognizes is unknown. No base-level quality is on record; no much larger clone is a single base apart.

V drops 3 bases and J drops 5 bases, leaving 8 bases in between. According to the germline V gene, CDR1 reads ENHRY and CDR2 reads SYGVKD. Including cysteine and phenylalanine, the CDR3 has 13 amino acids. This entry keeps only the CDR3 DNA: 39 bases, framed from base 1. This sequence was found in a human donor in a cohort sampled during active COVID-19. The specimen sequenced was peripheral blood. This receptor chain uses TRBV10-3 and TRBJ1-5; confidence is insufficient to name the D gene. In nucleotides, the sequence is TGTGCCATCAGTGATAATTTTTATCAGCCCCAGCATTTT. Translated, it gives CAISDNFYQPQHF.